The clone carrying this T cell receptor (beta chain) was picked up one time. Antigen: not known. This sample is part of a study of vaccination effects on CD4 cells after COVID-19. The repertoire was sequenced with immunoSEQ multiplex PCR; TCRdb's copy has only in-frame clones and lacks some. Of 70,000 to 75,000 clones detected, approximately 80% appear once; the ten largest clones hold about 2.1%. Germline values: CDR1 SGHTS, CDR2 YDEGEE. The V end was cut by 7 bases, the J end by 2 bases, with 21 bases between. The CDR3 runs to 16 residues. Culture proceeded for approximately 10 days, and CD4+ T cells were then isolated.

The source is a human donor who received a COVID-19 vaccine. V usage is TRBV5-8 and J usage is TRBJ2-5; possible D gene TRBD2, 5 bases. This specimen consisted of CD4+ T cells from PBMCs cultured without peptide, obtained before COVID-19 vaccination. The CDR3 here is CASPHPPGVTQETQYF. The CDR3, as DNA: TGTGCCAGCCCCCATCCCCCCGGGGTCACTCAAGAGACCCAGTACTTC.